This T cell receptor beta chain was documented in a study of neoadjuvant nivolumab and ipilimumab in lung cancer. Overall study results and limits: TCR receptors were sequenced in few samples. Only two of four nivolumab-treated tumors gained richness and clonality by surgery. Pathologic regression was not significantly tied to TCR clonality.

In regard to this clone: The antigen is unknown.

The assay was immunoSEQ multiplex PCR, and TCRdb's table has in-frame clones only and misses some. This table has some 18,000 clones, around 87% appearing once. The receptor's source is an adult with non-small cell lung cancer. The sample here was peripheral blood, taken before neoadjuvant nivolumab, alone or with ipilimumab.

For the CDR3, the DNA is TGTGCCTGGAGTGTACGACAGGGAATATACGGCTACACCTTC. This encodes CAWSVRQGIYGYTF. The V call is TRBV30, the J call TRBJ1-2; 7 bases fit TRBD1. Trimming took 0 bases from V and 8 from J; bases not matched to a gene: 9. Germline loops: CDR1 GTSNPN, CDR2 SVGIG (reference sequence). The CDR3 is 14 residues long. The full variable domain, completed using reference TRBV30 and TRBJ1-2, is SQTIHQWPATLVQPVGSPLSLECTVEGTSNPNLYWYRQAAGRGLQLLFYSVGIGQISSEVPQNLSASRPQDRQFILSSKKLLLSDSGFYLCAWSVRQGIYGYTFGSGTRLTVV.